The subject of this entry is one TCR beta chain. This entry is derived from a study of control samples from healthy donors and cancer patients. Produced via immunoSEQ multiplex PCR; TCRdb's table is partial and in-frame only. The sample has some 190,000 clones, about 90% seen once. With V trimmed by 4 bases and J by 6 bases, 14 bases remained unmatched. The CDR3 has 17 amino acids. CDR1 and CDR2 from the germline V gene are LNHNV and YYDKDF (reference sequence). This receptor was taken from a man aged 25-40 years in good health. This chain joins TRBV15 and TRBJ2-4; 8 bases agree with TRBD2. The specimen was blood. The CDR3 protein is CATSKGKVAGTLNIQYF. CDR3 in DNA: TGTGCCACCAGCAAAGGGAAGGTAGCGGGGACCTTAAACATTCAGTACTTC.